This T cell receptor beta chain appears in the sequencing data of a study of Graves' ophthalmopathy and Graves' hyperthyroidism. The study enrolled ophthalmopathy donors with moderate-to-severe activity, CAS ≥3, NOSPECS ≥4 and duration under 3 months. Exclusion applied to patients with other autoimmune diseases, uncontrolled infections, pregnancy or lactation. Overall study findings and caveats: Classification of ophthalmopathy versus stable hyperthyroidism by a 13-signature model yielded 85% to 90% sensitivity and just under 83% specificity.

Amplifying from RNA transcripts, the study obtained TCR beta CDR3 regions. Amplification began with first-round RT-PCR using HTBI primers, then second-round multiplex PCR was performed. TCRdb analysed the multiplex PCR reads with MiXCR anew, one entry per CDR3 protein. The sample has about 58,000 distinct CDR3 sequences, roughly half seen once. This clonotype was counted many times. Its matching antigen is unknown. The CDR3 spans 14 residues. Germline V gene data show CDR1 as LNHDA and CDR2 as SQIVND (reference sequence). Trimming stripped 9 bases from V and 2 bases from J, with 13 bases between. The chain links TRBV19 to TRBJ2-2; tentatively, D is TRBD1 (6 bases). This sequence originates from an adult woman with Graves' ophthalmopathy. The sequencing sample was made of peripheral blood. The CDR3 here is CARTGQVNTGELFF. The CDR3 bases are TGTGCCAGAACGGGACAAGTAAACACCGGGGAGCTGTTTTTT.